The 31 T cell receptor beta chains below all came from one sample that was sequenced in a study of cytomegalovirus exposure and HLA in healthy donors. Use of 60 Vbeta and 13 Jbeta primers characterized the PCR. TCRdb keeps only in-frame clones here, not all; method: immunoSEQ multiplex PCR. The sample yields roughly 200,000 clones, roughly 8.7% seen once. Material: PBMCs. All receptors derive from a woman in her twenties or thirties in good health and CMV-seropositive.

This clone showed up just a few times. CDR3 coding DNA: TGCGCCAGCAGCTTGGATGGGACTAGCGGGAGAGTCGGGTTCTTC. This translates into CASSLDGTSGRVGFF. This rearrangement joins TRBV5-1 to TRBJ2-1, with 14 bases fitting TRBD2. This CDR3 spans 15 amino acids. V was clipped by 0 bases and J by 15 bases; unmatched bases: 8. In germline, CDR1 is SGHRS, CDR2 YFSETQ. Drawing the rest from reference TRBV5-1 and TRBJ2-1, the complete variable domain is KAGVTQTPRYLIKTRGQQVTLSCSPISGHRSVSWYQQTPGQGLQFLFEYFSETQRNKGNFPGRFSGRQFSNSRSEMNVSTLELGDSALYLCASSLDGTSGRVGFFGPGTRLTVL.

The chain carries TRBV19 and TRBJ2-7; maybe TRBD1 (6 bases). The CDR3 has 15 amino acids. CDR1 is LNHDA and CDR2 is SQIVND in the germline V gene (reference sequence). The V gene lost 4 bases and the J gene lost 0 bases, with 13 bases spanning the gap. CDR3 protein: CASSNEDSFSYEQYF. DNA of the CDR3: TGTGCCAGTAGTAACGAGGACAGTTTCTCCTACGAGCAGTACTTC.

V is TRBV30 and J is TRBJ1-2; D not resolved. Germline V gene lookup returns CDR1 GTSNPN and CDR2 SVGIG (reference sequence). The CDR3 is made up of 11 amino acids. Deletions cut 3 bases from V and 6 bases from J, with 8 bases between. This CDR3 is CAWSRLNGYTF. For the CDR3, the DNA is TGTGCCTGGAGCAGGCTCAATGGCTACACCTTC.

This clone came up a few times. The J gene is TRBJ2-5, the V gene TRBV9; weak D call: TRBD1 (5 bases). The germline V gene encodes CDR1 SGDLS and CDR2 YYNGEE. V was shortened by 6 bases and J by 0 bases, with 15 bases between the two germline ends. The CDR3 has 15 amino acids. The chain's CDR3 is CASTGQGLYQETQYF. DNA of the CDR3: TGTGCCAGCACCGGTCAGGGCCTGTACCAAGAGACCCAGTACTTC.

The rearrangement links TRBV10-2 to TRBJ2-7, with D perhaps TRBD2 (5 bases). The V gene's germline CDR1 is WSHSY and CDR2 SAAADI. CDR3 length: 12 amino acids. V was cut by 4 bases and J by 6 bases, with 10 bases left in between. In DNA, the CDR3 is TGCGCCAGCAGTGTACTAGTTGCCGAGCAGTACTTC. Its protein is CASSVLVAEQYF.

The genes are TRBV7-2 and TRBJ2-5; perhaps TRBD2 as D (6 bases). The end of the DNA is better explained by TRBJ2-7, so the J call may be wrong. The CDR3 covers 13 residues. Germline CDR1 SGHTA, CDR2 FQGNSA. CDR3 nucleotides: TGTGCCAGCAGCTTCGGCGGGGTCTACGAGCAGTACTTC. Translated, it gives CASSFGGVYEQYF.

There are a few counts of this clone. The chain carries TRBV5-6 and TRBJ2-6, with a possible D match to TRBD1 (5 bases). This CDR3 comprises 15 residues. Germline V lookup: CDR1 SGHDT, CDR2 YYEEEE. With 2 bases removed from V and 0 bases from J, the gap between germline ends came to 6 bases. The CDR3 loop reads CASSFQGSGANVLTF. As DNA, the CDR3 is TGTGCCAGCAGCTTCCAGGGCTCTGGGGCCAACGTCCTGACTTTC.

This clone has only a few counts. The V gene is TRBV7-2, the J gene TRBJ2-7; tentative D call: TRBD2 (5 bases). The CDR3 has 12 residues. Trimming stripped 5 bases from V and 12 bases from J, with 17 bases between. Germline V CDR1 and CDR2: SGHTA, FQGNSA. DNA for the CDR3: TGTGCCAGCAGCGTAGGACTGGGTGGTACGTACTTC. This encodes CASSVGLGGTYF. The complete variable domain, with remaining parts taken from reference TRBV7-2 and TRBJ2-7, reads GAGVSQSPSNKVTEKGKDVELRCDPISGHTALYWYRQSLGQGLEFLIYFQGNSAPDKSGLPSDRFSAERTGGSVSTLTIQRTQQEDSAVYLCASSVGLGGTYFGPGTRLTVT.

V gene TRBV11-2 combines with J gene TRBJ2-1, with D uncertain. V was cut by 2 bases and J by 4 bases, with 15 bases left in between. This CDR3 has 16 amino acids. Germline V gene lookup returns CDR1 SGHAT and CDR2 FQNNGV. DNA for the CDR3: TGTGCCAGCAGCTTAACCCCCCAAATCACTTACAATGAGCAGTTCTTC. Protein: CASSLTPQITYNEQFF.

This chain uses TRBV6-5 with TRBJ1-3; unclear D gene. The CDR3 consists of 15 residues. Trimming shortened V by 7 bases and J by 2 bases, and 15 bases separated the two germline ends. Germline V gene data show CDR1 as MNHEY and CDR2 as SVGAGI. The CDR3, as DNA: TGTGCCAGCACTCTAACGGTCGGAGCTGGAAACACCATATATTTT. Its translation: CASTLTVGAGNTIYF.

This clone was seen only a few times. The rearrangement links TRBV11-3 to TRBJ2-7, with D tentatively TRBD1 (6 bases). Germline-derived CDR1 and CDR2 are SGHNT and YENEEA. This CDR3 is built from 14 residues. Trimming took 2 bases from V and 3 from J, leaving 11 bases between them. This chain's CDR3 is CASSLYTGNYEQYF. The CDR3 DNA is TGTGCCAGCAGCTTATACACAGGGAACTACGAGCAGTACTTC.

The chain recombines TRBV30 with TRBJ2-4, with TRBD1 as a possible D gene (7 bases). Looked up from germline, CDR1 is GTSNPN and CDR2 is SVGIG (reference sequence). Between the trimmed V and J ends, which lost 0 bases and 6 bases, there was a span of 15 bases. The CDR3 sequence is 15 residues long. CDR3 sequence: CAWSVGGGLGNIQYF. The CDR3 coding sequence is TGTGCCTGGAGTGTAGGAGGGGGCTTAGGAAACATTCAGTACTTC.

The genes are TRBV5-6 and TRBJ1-1; D uncertain. The CDR3 length is 14 residues. Per germline, CDR1 SGHDT and CDR2 YYEEEE. Trimming cost V 4 bases and J 2 bases, with 12 bases left between them. CDR3 amino acids: CASSNRELNTEAFF. Here the CDR3 DNA reads TGTGCCAGCAGCAACCGGGAACTCAACACTGAAGCTTTCTTT.

On this clone: An end of the junction does not agree with germline; a read error may underlie this. The CDR3 DNA sequence: TGCGCCAGCAGCCCTAGCGGGGACACAAATACGCAGTATTTT. Residues: CASSPSGDTNTQYF. The chain carries TRBV5-1 and TRBJ2-3; 9 bases map to TRBD2. The germline gives CDR1 SGHRS, CDR2 YFSETQ. The CDR3 totals 14 residues.

This clone was picked up a small number of times. The rearrangement joins TRBV5-6 to TRBJ1-2; D call uncertain. With 0 bases removed from V and 3 bases from J, the gap between germline ends came to 12 bases. The CDR3 covers 15 residues. CDR1 and CDR2 from the germline V gene are SGHDT and YYEEEE. The DNA of the CDR3 is TGTGCCAGCAGCTTGGCCGGGAAAGTATACTATGGCTACACCTTC. Translated, it gives CASSLAGKVYYGYTF.

The chain combines TRBV2 with TRBJ1-4; TRBD1 matches 7 bases. Trimming took 7 bases from V and 0 from J; bases not matched to a gene: 5. Germline CDR1 SNHLY, CDR2 FYNNEI. The CDR3 has 15 residues. DNA of the CDR3: TGTGCCAGCACCTCCCAGGGGGCAACTAATGAAAAACTGTTTTTT. It yields the protein CASTSQGATNEKLFF.

This clone has just a few counts. The chain uses TRBV9 and TRBJ1-5; perhaps TRBD1 as D (5 bases). Germline V lookup: CDR1 SGDLS, CDR2 YYNGEE. The ends were cut back, 3 bases at V and 1 base at J, with 8 bases in the middle. The CDR3 is made up of 14 amino acids. The CDR3 loop is CASSAGGSNQPQHF. CDR3 in DNA: TGTGCCAGCAGCGCGGGGGGAAGCAATCAGCCCCAGCATTTT.

The chain carries TRBV5-1 and TRBJ2-7, with 8 bases aligning to TRBD1. The V gene end was trimmed by 4 bases and the J gene end by 4 bases; junction bases not matched to a gene: 4. In germline, CDR1 is SGHRS, CDR2 YFSETQ. CDR3 length equals 13 residues. The chain's CDR3 is CASSTTGEYEQYF. The CDR3 DNA reads TGCGCCAGCAGCACGACAGGGGAGTACGAGCAGTACTTC.

This clone showed up just a few times. V and J are TRBV5-1 and TRBJ2-3, with TRBD1 as a possible D gene (5 bases). Trimming cost V 0 bases and J 4 bases, with 12 bases left between them. This CDR3 spans 15 amino acids. The germline V gene encodes CDR1 SGHRS and CDR2 YFSETQ. As DNA, the CDR3 is TGCGCCAGCAGCTTGGCCACGCAGGGTTCAGATACGCAGTATTTT. It is translated as CASSLATQGSDTQYF.

This clone was counted a few times. CDR3: CASSPTGGKRTEAFF. In DNA form, the CDR3 reads TGTGCCAGCAGCCCCACAGGGGGCAAGAGAACTGAAGCTTTCTTT. The chain is built from TRBV27 and TRBJ1-1; the match to TRBD1 covers 9 bases. Germline V gene sequence: CDR1 MNHEY, CDR2 SMNVEV (reference sequence). The CDR3 runs 15 residues. J gave up 5 bases and V 6 bases, and 10 bases lay outside the gene matches.

CDR3 sequence: CASSLDTVPTQYF. The CDR3 DNA follows: TGTGCCAGCAGCTTAGATACAGTACCTACGCAGTATTTT. The J gene is TRBJ2-3, the V gene TRBV11-3; unclear D gene. V lost 0 bases and J 8 bases, leaving 9 bases between the germline ends. The CDR3 contains 13 residues. Germline CDR1 SGHNT, CDR2 YENEEA.

The sample holds a few counts of this clone. The V gene is TRBV5-6, the J gene TRBJ2-7; D is possibly TRBD2 (5 bases). This CDR3 contains 11 residues. Germline lookup yields CDR1 SGHDT and CDR2 YYEEEE. V lost 3 bases and J lost 8, with 9 bases in between. Written as DNA, the CDR3 is TGTGCCAGCAGCTCGGGGATTCAGCAGTACTTC. It encodes CASSSGIQQYF. The full variable domain, rest sourced from reference TRBV5-6 and TRBJ2-7, is DAGVTQSPTHLIKTRGQQVTLRCSPKSGHDTVSWYQQALGQGPQFIFQYYEEEERQRGNFPDRFSGHQFPNYSSELNVNALLLGDSALYLCASSSGIQQYFGPGTRLTVT.

This clone was picked up a small number of times. V usage is TRBV6-5 and J usage is TRBJ2-7; 7 bases align to TRBD1. This CDR3 is built from 14 residues. Trimming cost V 6 bases and J 2 bases; bases outside gene matches: 7. Germline V CDR1 and CDR2: MNHEY, SVGAGI. CDR3: CASSRQGIAYEQYF. As DNA, the CDR3 is TGTGCCAGCAGCCGACAGGGTATAGCCTACGAGCAGTACTTC.

The V and J genes are TRBV5-1 and TRBJ2-1; 13 positions agree with TRBD2. This CDR3 comprises 16 residues. Germline CDR1 is SGHRS and CDR2 is YFSETQ. J gave up 4 bases and V 4 bases, and 5 bases lay outside the gene matches. The CDR3 spells CASSGGTSGTYNEQFF. Written as DNA, the CDR3 is TGCGCCAGCAGCGGGGGGACTAGCGGGACTTACAATGAGCAGTTCTTC.

This clone was picked up a small number of times. The genes are TRBV30 and TRBJ2-4; D is perhaps TRBD2 (5 bases). V lost 4 bases, J lost 0 bases, and 19 bases lay in between. Germline lookup yields CDR1 GTSNPN and CDR2 SVGIG (reference sequence). This CDR3 comprises 17 residues. CDR3 protein: CAWTWRITPLAKNIQYF. The CDR3 DNA is TGTGCCTGGACATGGAGGATTACTCCTCTAGCCAAAAACATTCAGTACTTC.

About this clone: Relative to the germline gene, one junction end is altered; a read error may explain this. J is TRBJ2-1 and V is TRBV18, with 9 bases matching TRBD2. The length of the CDR3 is 16 residues. Germline V gene lookup returns CDR1 KGHSH and CDR2 LQKENI. In DNA, the CDR3 is TGTGCCAGCACACCAAGGAGCCTAGCGGGGTACAATGAGCAGTTCTTC. The encoded protein is CASTPRSLAGYNEQFF.

This clone was counted only a few times. The rearrangement links TRBV7-9 to TRBJ1-2; 8 bases fit TRBD1. Trimming at V came to 1 base and at J to 8 bases, leaving 6 bases not matched to a gene. There are 14 residues in the CDR3. Looked up from germline, CDR1 is SEHNR and CDR2 is FQNEAQ (reference sequence). CDR3 sequence: CASSLVQGGEGYTF. The CDR3 DNA reads as TGTGCCAGCAGCTTAGTACAGGGGGGTGAGGGCTACACCTTC.

The sample holds a few counts of this clone. The chain is built from TRBV11-2 and TRBJ1-2; 10 bases match TRBD1. V dropped 5 bases and J dropped 2; count of bases not matched to a gene: 5. The CDR3 consists of 15 residues. Germline-derived CDR1 and CDR2 are SGHAT and FQNNGV. The CDR3 sequence is CASSIRTGGNYGYTF. The CDR3 coding sequence is TGTGCCAGCAGCATAAGGACAGGGGGAAACTATGGCTACACCTTC. Full variable domain (outside the CDR3, taken from reference TRBV11-2 and TRBJ1-2): EAGVAQSPRYKIIEKRQSVAFWCNPISGHATLYWYQQILGQGPKLLIQFQNNGVVDDSQLPKDRFSAERLKGVDSTLKIQPAKLEDSAVYLCASSIRTGGNYGYTFGSGTRLTVV.

The chain employs TRBV19 and TRBJ1-5; 9 positions match TRBD1. The CDR3 sequence is 16 residues long. V lost 3 bases, J lost 6 bases, and 9 bases stayed unmatched. Germline CDR1 and CDR2: LNHDA and SQIVND (reference sequence). This CDR3 is CASSILRTGDTQPQHF. CDR3 sequence (DNA): TGTGCCAGTAGTATTCTTAGGACAGGGGATACTCAGCCCCAGCATTTT.

The gene calls are TRBV7-6 and TRBJ2-7, with TRBD2 matching over 8 bases. CDR3 length equals 15 residues. The germline gives CDR1 SGHVS, CDR2 FNYEAQ. V gave up 5 bases and J gave up 0 bases; unmatched junction bases: 6. CDR3 in amino acids: CASSPSAGGSYEQYF. CDR3 DNA: TGTGCCAGCAGCCCCTCGGCGGGGGGCTCCTACGAGCAGTACTTC.

The chain joins TRBV5-1 to TRBJ2-5; 9 bases are a match to TRBD2. Losses at the gene ends were 4 bases for V and 10 bases for J; bases not matched to a gene: 11. This CDR3 has 14 residues. From germline, CDR1 is SGHRS and CDR2 YFSETQ. The CDR3 is CASSLIAGEGSQYF. The CDR3 DNA reads as TGCGCCAGCAGCCTGATAGCGGGAGAGGGGAGCCAGTACTTC.